These 18 T cell receptor beta chains share one sample of origin, sequenced in a study of tumor-infiltrating lymphocytes in primary liver carcinoma. They got blood RNA out of unsorted whole blood and also pulled out germline DNA. Reverse transcription of around 500 ng total RNA with a constant-region primer produced TCR beta cDNA. For TCR beta, libraries were produced by three nested multiplex PCR rounds using slightly modified ARM-PCR. The two initial PCR rounds, about 9 cycles each, used TRBV1-TRBV30 forward and C-beta reverse primers. One entry per CDR3 protein, called by TCRdb with MiXCR from the multiplex PCR reads. The data contain approximately 300,000 distinct CDR3 sequences, 60% to 80% of them singletons. Sequencing used peripheral blood. The receptors stem from a man aged 35-49 years with primary liver carcinoma and hepatitis B virus infection.

A note on this clonotype: The conserved closing phenylalanine or tryptophan is absent in this CDR3, likely reflecting a read error. This chain joins TRBV29-1 and TRBJ1-1; possibly TRBD1 for D (5 bases). The CDR3 sequence is 13 residues long. The V and J ends lost 7 bases and 5 bases respectively, with 17 bases between them. Germline CDR1 is SQVTM and CDR2 is ANQGSEA. CDR3 nucleotide sequence: TGCAGCGCTGATGAAGGGGATGGAACTGAAGCTTTCTAT. Translated, it gives CSADEGDGTEAFY.

Turning to this clonotype: The germline gene is not matched at one end of the junction; a read error may be the cause. The V call is TRBV28, the J call TRBJ2-3; no definite D call. This CDR3 has 15 amino acids. Germline V gene data show CDR1 as MDHEN and CDR2 as SYDVKM. The CDR3 DNA reads TGTGCCAACAGTGCAGAACCCGTGAAGGCAGATACGCAGTATTTT. Protein product: CANSAEPVKADTQYF.

About this clonotype itself: Relative to the germline gene, one junction end is altered; a read error may explain this. The V gene is TRBV29-1, the J gene TRBJ1-1; a possible D gene is TRBD1 (5 bases). CDR1 is SQVTM, CDR2 ANQGSEA, per germline. The CDR3 has 15 amino acids. The CDR3 loop is CGVASSGGSWTEAFF. Here the CDR3 DNA reads TGCGGCGTGGCCTCATCGGGGGGGAGTTGGACTGAAGCTTTCTTT.

Regarding this clonotype: This likely comes from a read error, as the CDR3 has no conserved phenylalanine or tryptophan at its end. The DNA is left out, because the CDR3 cannot be placed on it with certainty; the CDR3 is given as TCRdb lists it. The chain combines TRBV10-2 with TRBJ2-1; the table's D call, TRBD2, was not checked against the DNA. CDR1 is WSHSY, CDR2 SAAADI, per germline. The CDR3 comprises 12 residues, both ends counted. This chain's CDR3 is CANSWTRDEQLS.

The V call is TRBV28, the J call TRBJ2-1; D unresolved. Trimming cost V 2 bases and J 6 bases, with 11 bases left between them. Germline CDR1 reads MDHEN; CDR2 reads SYDVKM. The CDR3 loop spans 14 amino acids. The CDR3 region is CASSLRQIGNEQFF. The CDR3 bases are TGTGCCAGCAGTTTAAGGCAGATCGGCAATGAGCAGTTCTTC.

V and J are TRBV5-6 and TRBJ2-1; a weak D match, TRBD2 (6 bases). V lost 7 bases to trimming and J lost 7 bases, with 21 bases between them. The CDR3 contains 15 residues. Germline CDR1 SGHDT, CDR2 YYEEEE. The CDR3 loop reads CASGPGMGGSNEQFF. As DNA, the CDR3 is TGTGCCAGCGGCCCCGGAATGGGGGGTTCGAATGAGCAGTTCTTC.

The rearrangement uses TRBV5-5 and TRBJ2-7, with D maybe TRBD1 (6 bases). Deletions cut 4 bases from V and 5 bases from J, with 22 bases between. Germline V gives CDR1 SGHKS, CDR2 YYEKEE (reference sequence). The CDR3 has 16 residues. The CDR3: CASSRKNGQTWDEQYF. CDR3 coding DNA: TGTGCCAGCAGCCGAAAGAACGGACAGACCTGGGACGAGCAGTACTTC.

J is TRBJ2-1 and V is TRBV5-5; 8 bases are shared with TRBD1. Trimming took 0 bases from V and 7 from J; bases not matched to a gene: 6. The CDR3 sequence is 15 residues long. Germline lookup yields CDR1 SGHKS and CDR2 YYEKEE (reference sequence). The CDR3 is CASSLEDRAPNEQFF. In nucleotides, the CDR3 is TGTGCCAGCAGCTTGGAGGACAGGGCCCCAAATGAGCAGTTCTTC.

To note about this clonotype: One base away lies a much larger clone, so this may be a sequencing read error. The V call is TRBV10-3, the J call TRBJ1-1; tentatively, D is TRBD1 (5 bases). Germline CDR1 is ENHRY and CDR2 is SYGVKD. The CDR3 runs 13 residues. In nucleotides, the CDR3 is TGTGCCACCAGTGGGGGGGTTGGCACTGAAGCTTTCTTT. As protein: CATSGGVGTEAFF.

In regard to this clonotype: This may be a read error: a much more frequent sequence differs by one nucleotide. V is TRBV4-3 and J is TRBJ2-5; TRBD2 matches 9 bases. V lost 0 bases to trimming and J lost 4 bases; unmatched junction nucleotides: 6. This CDR3 is built from 16 residues. CDR1 LGHNA and CDR2 YSLEER come from the germline V gene. The CDR3: CASSQDRGGVIETQYF. In DNA, the CDR3 is TGCGCCAGCAGCCAAGATCGCGGGGGGGTGATAGAGACCCAGTACTTC.

About this clonotype itself: This may come from a read error, since a much larger clone is one base off. The chain recombines TRBV30 with TRBJ1-1; tentatively, D is TRBD1 (5 bases). This CDR3 region has 15 residues. From germline, CDR1 is GTSNPN and CDR2 SVGIG (reference sequence). CDR3 nucleotide sequence: TGTGTCTGGAGTGCAGCCGGGACGGAGAACACTGAAGCTTTCTTT. Protein sequence: CVWSAAGTENTEAFF. The entire variable domain, with the rest obtained from reference TRBV30 and TRBJ1-1, is as follows: SQTIHQWPATLVQPVGSPLSLECTVEGTSNPNLYWYRQAAGRGLQLLFYSVGIGQISSEVPQNLSASRPQDRQFILSSKKLLLSDSGFYLCVWSAAGTENTEAFFGQGTRLTVV.

The chain carries TRBV7-9 and TRBJ1-4; TRBD1 matches 9 bases. CDR1 and CDR2 (germline): SEHNR, FQNEAQ (reference sequence). The CDR3 spans 14 residues. V was pared by 5 bases and J by 7 bases, with 5 bases of the junction left unmatched. Written as DNA, the CDR3 is TGTGCCAGCAGCGAGGGGACAGGGTCTGAAAAACTGTTTTTT. As protein: CASSEGTGSEKLFF.

Turning to this clonotype: The junction departs from germline at one end; a sequencing error may be responsible. The V call is TRBV30, the J call TRBJ1-3; possible D gene TRBD1, 6 bases. The CDR3 is 14 amino acids. Germline assignment: CDR1 GTSNPN and CDR2 SVGIG (reference sequence). The CDR3 loop is CALSRDNSGSTIYF. CDR3 in DNA: TGTGCCTTGAGTCGGGACAACTCTGGAAGCACCATATATTTT.

Note on this clonotype: One junction end disagrees with the germline gene, perhaps due to a read error. CDR3 loop: CARSVQSGGELCF. CDR3 in DNA: TGCGCCAGGAGCGTCCAAAGCGGCGGGGAGCTGTGTTTT. This chain links TRBV4-3 with TRBJ2-2; perhaps TRBD2 as D (6 bases). This CDR3 is 13 amino acids long. Germline CDR1 is LGHNA and CDR2 is YSLEER.

Turning to this clonotype: An end of the junction does not agree with germline; a read error may underlie this. The chain employs TRBV11-3 and TRBJ2-1; D not resolved. The CDR3 is 13 amino acids. Germline assignment: CDR1 SGHNT and CDR2 YENEEA. CDR3 DNA sequence: TGTGCCAGCAGCCATGACGCAGACAAAGAGCAATTCTTC. This sequence encodes CASSHDADKEQFF.

This clonotype was recorded at least ten times. The V call is TRBV11-2, the J call TRBJ2-7, with 9 bases matching TRBD1. The germline gives CDR1 SGHAT, CDR2 FQNNGV. The CDR3 totals 15 residues. V lost 5 bases and J lost 2; bases outside the gene matches: 7. In DNA, the CDR3 is TGTGCCAGCAGCCTAGGGACAGGGAGGGCCTACGAGCAGTACTTC. It is translated as CASSLGTGRAYEQYF.

V is TRBV18 and J is TRBJ2-7; possibly TRBD1 for D (5 bases). V was shortened by 2 bases and J by 0 bases, with 8 bases between the two germline ends. Germline V gene sequence: CDR1 KGHSH, CDR2 LQKENI. The CDR3 has 14 amino acids. CDR3 nucleotide sequence: TGTGCCAGCTCACCAGACAGCTTCTCCTACGAGCAGTACTTC. It specifies CASSPDSFSYEQYF.

The V gene is TRBV4-2, the J gene TRBJ1-6; D unclear. V was trimmed by 0 bases and J by 0 bases, leaving 12 bases between them. Germline V CDR1 and CDR2: LGHNA, YNFKEQ. The CDR3 consists of 18 residues. The CDR3 bases are TGTGCCAGCAGCCAAGAGCCGGGATATAGCTCCTATAATTCACCCCTCCACTTT. It encodes CASSQEPGYSSYNSPLHF.